This T cell receptor beta chain was captured in a study of cytomegalovirus exposure and HLA in healthy donors. Study details: Sequencing of 150 million to 200 million T cells in an earlier analysis found 95 million to 120 million unique TCR beta sequences. Study-level points and caveats: Most CMV-associated TCR beta chains were later found to appear HLA-restricted. In vitro experiments confirmed that a few CMV-associated chains were specific for CMV antigens. One later analysis reportedly identified an Asian-associated ancestry cluster that showed fewer N-insertions than the approximately 670-donor mean.

Regarding this clone: As yet, its antigen is unknown. Its ends do not fully match the called genes, so a read error is possible.

13 Jbeta primers and 60 Vbeta primers were used for the PCR. Clones were sequenced by immunoSEQ multiplex PCR, and TCRdb holds only the in-frame ones, with some missing. The sample lists about 190,000 clones; approximately 78% were seen once. The CDR3 is made up of 15 amino acids. CDR1 is SGHDT, CDR2 YYEEEE, per germline. The sample consisted of PBMCs. The genes are TRBV5-6 and TRBJ1-6; weak D call: TRBD1 (5 bases). The clonotype was recovered from a young woman in good health and CMV-seropositive. CDR3 protein: CASTLDTAYNSPLHF. The CDR3 DNA follows: TGTGCCAGCACCTTGGACACAGCCTATAATTCACCCCTCCACTTT. The whole variable domain, filled in from reference TRBV5-6 and TRBJ1-6, reads DAGVTQSPTHLIKTRGQQVTLRCSPKSGHDTVSWYQQALGQGPQFIFQYYEEEERQRGNFPDRFSGHQFPNYSSELNVNALLLGDSALYLCASTLDTAYNSPLHFGNGTRLTVT.